This T cell receptor beta chain was sequenced in a study of beta chain features in type 1 diabetes. Study summary: All samples combined gave 107,917,701 sorted cells for examination.

Whole-study findings and limits: In patients and controls equally, PCR might favor templates that are shorter. For type 1 diabetes patients, VDJ junctions showed fewer insertions and more deletions.

There are 13 residues in the CDR3. The V gene's germline CDR1 is SGHTA and CDR2 FQGNSA. Of the isolated RNA, all was reverse transcribed, and so the sequenced material was expressed TCRB transcripts. Generated by immunoSEQ multiplex PCR, the TCRdb table keeps only in-frame clones and is missing some. The sample lists 240,000 or so clones, 25% to 30% occurring once. To note about this clone: Its target is not known. The germline gene is not matched at one end of the junction; a read error may be the cause.

Sequenced: central memory CD4+ T cells from blood. The sequence derives from a man aged 25-40 years in good health. The rearrangement joins TRBV7-2 to TRBJ2-1; no firm D call. CDR3 nucleotide sequence: TGTGCCAGCAGCTTGGACGGACCCCCCGTTCTGATCTTC. As protein: CASSLDGPPVLIF.